Listed here are 31 T cell receptor beta chains from one sample, sequenced in a study of T-cell memory formation after mild COVID-19. TCRdb re-called the 5' RACE reads through MiXCR, storing one row per CDR3 protein. The sample contains hundreds of thousands of distinct CDR3 sequences, 12% to 15% of which appear only once. The sequenced sample was PBMCs or a T cell subset sorted from them (not recorded which). The receptors here all came from a man aged 18 to 35 who had mild COVID-19 (a few samples of this study predate the infection). Cell type and time point are not known.

This clonotype turned up a few times. The chain combines TRBV20-1 with TRBJ2-1, with D perhaps matching TRBD2 (6 bases). The CDR3 extends over 15 amino acids. Per the germline V gene, CDR1 is DFQATT and CDR2 is SNEGSKA (reference sequence). V was shortened by 3 bases and J by 2 bases, with 14 bases between the two germline ends. The CDR3 DNA reads TGCAGTGCTAGCCTCCGGGGGAGAACCTACAATGAGCAGTTCTTC. Translation gives CSASLRGRTYNEQFF.

This clonotype was found a few times. The genes are TRBV7-9 and TRBJ2-4; D is unresolved. CDR3 size: 12 residues. V was cut by 5 bases and J by 3 bases, with 5 bases left in between. CDR1 is SEHNR and CDR2 is FQNEAQ in the germline V gene (reference sequence). The CDR3 bases are TGTGCCAGCAGCGCCGACAAAAACATTCAGTACTTC. Its protein is CASSADKNIQYF.

The chain employs TRBV11-3 and TRBJ2-5; D remains unclear. Germline V CDR1 and CDR2: SGHNT, YENEEA. The CDR3 loop spans 15 amino acids. V lost 3 bases to trimming and J lost 5 bases, with 16 bases between them. CDR3 in DNA: TGTGCCAGCAGCTTGGGCAAAGAGGTTTGGGAGACCCAGTACTTC. This translates into CASSLGKEVWETQYF.

The chain joins TRBV15 to TRBJ2-7; 9 nucleotides align to TRBD1. Per germline, CDR1 LNHNV and CDR2 YYDKDF (reference sequence). J lost 2 bases, V lost 0 bases, and 11 bases had no gene match. The CDR3 is made up of 18 amino acids. The CDR3 reads CATSRDLLVGTGTYEQYV. CDR3 in DNA: TGTGCCACCAGCAGAGACTTATTAGTCGGGACAGGGACCTACGAGCAGTACGTC.

The rearrangement uses TRBV10-3 and TRBJ2-1; D is undetermined. V lost 10 bases to trimming and J lost 7 bases, with 17 bases between them. CDR3 length equals 13 residues. Germline CDR1 and CDR2: ENHRY and SYGVKD. CDR3 loop: CATWHEGHNEQFF. The DNA for the CDR3 is TGTGCCACATGGCATGAAGGGCATAATGAGCAGTTCTTC.

This clonotype was detected only a few times. V and J are TRBV29-1 and TRBJ1-2, with D perhaps TRBD1 (5 bases). Trimming removed 4 bases at V and 3 bases at J, with 15 bases between. The CDR3 consists of 14 residues. Germline values: CDR1 SQVTM, CDR2 ANQGSEA. The CDR3: CSVGEARGYYGYTF. CDR3 nucleotide sequence: TGCAGCGTTGGAGAGGCTAGGGGTTACTATGGCTACACCTTC.

This clonotype was seen a few times. The chain carries TRBV4-3 and TRBJ2-6; D is undetermined. The V end was cut by 4 bases, the J end by 2 bases, with 12 bases between. CDR3 length equals 16 residues. The germline CDR1 and CDR2 sequences are LGHNA and YSLEER. CDR3 nucleotide sequence: TGCGCCAGCAGCCCCCCCTTAGGGACTGGGGCCAACGTCCTGACTTTC. Translation: CASSPPLGTGANVLTF.

This clonotype was observed once. The chain has TRBV3-1 and TRBJ2-5, with D perhaps TRBD1 or TRBD2 (5 bases each). The CDR3 loop spans 14 amino acids. The V and J ends lost 5 bases and 7 bases respectively, with 17 bases between them. Germline-derived CDR1 and CDR2 are LGHDT and YNNKEL (reference sequence). For the CDR3, the DNA is TGTGCCAGCAGCAGGGCCGGGGACCCTGGGACCCAGTACTTC. It yields the protein CASSRAGDPGTQYF.

This clonotype was counted many times. This chain connects TRBV20-1 to TRBJ2-1; no firm D call. Germline loops: CDR1 DFQATT, CDR2 SNEGSKA (reference sequence). With 4 bases removed from V and 5 bases from J, the gap between germline ends came to 18 bases. This CDR3 has 15 amino acids. The CDR3 here is CSAIPRRTNDNEQFF. In nucleotides, the CDR3 is TGCAGTGCTATCCCCCGAAGGACCAACGACAATGAGCAGTTCTTC.

The chain uses TRBV6-1 and TRBJ2-2, with 9 bases lining up with TRBD1. This CDR3 has 15 residues. Germline V lookup: CDR1 MNHNS, CDR2 SASEGT. CDR3 nucleotides: TGTGGGGGGACAGGGCTAGGCGTGAACACCGGGGAGCTGTTTTTT. This encodes CGGTGLGVNTGELFF.

The chain joins TRBV2 to TRBJ1-6, with 10 bases fitting TRBD1. This CDR3 has 14 residues. After removal of 5 bases from V and 9 bases from J, the junction contained 4 bases not matched to a gene. Germline loops: CDR1 SNHLY, CDR2 FYNNEI. CDR3 DNA: TGTGCCAGCAGTCTGGGACAGGGGTCTTCACCCCTCCACTTT. Encoded protein: CASSLGQGSSPLHF.

This clonotype has more than one count but fewer than ten. The V gene is TRBV4-3, the J gene TRBJ2-5; 9 bases are shared with TRBD2. Germline assignment: CDR1 LGHNA and CDR2 YSLEER. Trimming removed 3 bases from V and 4 bases from J; junction bases left unmatched: 9. This CDR3 contains 16 residues. CDR3 residues: CASSQTGTSRRETQYF. In DNA, the CDR3 is TGCGCCAGCAGCCAGACCGGGACTAGCCGGAGAGAGACCCAGTACTTC.

The rearrangement joins TRBV5-1 to TRBJ1-2, with a weak D call TRBD1 (6 bases). Germline V gene lookup returns CDR1 SGHRS and CDR2 YFSETQ. Trimming removed 1 base from V and 4 bases from J, with 14 bases in between. The CDR3 covers 15 residues. CDR3 sequence reads: CASSLTGASSYGYTF. CDR3 nucleotide sequence: TGCGCCAGCAGCTTGACGGGGGCATCGAGCTATGGCTACACCTTC.

This clonotype was observed a few times. The chain is built from TRBV4-1 and TRBJ2-7; a possible D gene is TRBD2 (5 bases). CDR1 is MGHRA and CDR2 is YSYEKL in the germline V gene. The length of the CDR3 is 15 residues. Deletions cut 5 bases from V and 4 bases from J, with 18 bases between. The CDR3 region has the DNA TGCGCCAGCAGCGACCCATCTCGGGGAGTATACGAGCAGTACGTC. Translation gives CASSDPSRGVYEQYV.

This clonotype came up many times. This chain connects TRBV6-1 to TRBJ1-1, with a weak D call TRBD1 (5 bases). Germline CDR1 is MNHNS and CDR2 is SASEGT. This CDR3 region has 14 residues. V was shortened by 8 bases and J by 0 bases, with 13 bases between the two germline ends. The CDR3 loop reads CASYTRVMNTEAFF. The CDR3 nucleotides read TGTGCCAGCTATACCAGGGTGATGAACACTGAAGCTTTCTTT.

The V gene is TRBV7-9, the J gene TRBJ2-7; 12 nucleotides line up with TRBD2. Trimming cost V 5 bases and J 6 bases; bases outside gene matches: 11. Germline values: CDR1 SEHNR, CDR2 FQNEAQ (reference sequence). This CDR3 is built from 16 residues. CDR3 in DNA: TGTGCCAGCAGCCATAGGTCTAGCGGGGGGGCCTTCGAGCAGTACTTC. This gives the protein CASSHRSSGGAFEQYF.

Only a few counts were recorded for this clonotype. The chain uses TRBV4-2 and TRBJ2-3; 7 nucleotides line up with TRBD1. Germline V gene sequence: CDR1 LGHNA, CDR2 YNFKEQ. The J segment lost 2 bases and the V segment lost 3 bases, leaving 8 bases of the junction unmatched. The CDR3 loop spans 16 amino acids. CDR3 in DNA: TGTGCCAGCAGCCAGTCCGAGGGGGCCTACACAGATACGCAGTATTTT. Amino acids: CASSQSEGAYTDTQYF.

This clonotype was found a few times. The rearrangement joins TRBV6-6 to TRBJ2-4; maybe TRBD1 (5 bases). Germline assignment: CDR1 MNHNY and CDR2 SVGAGI (reference sequence). This CDR3 has 13 amino acids. V lost 2 bases and J 8 bases, leaving 10 bases between the germline ends. The CDR3 sequence is CASSYGQGDIQYF. The CDR3 region has the DNA TGTGCCAGCAGTTACGGGCAGGGTGACATTCAGTACTTC.

The chain uses TRBV1 and TRBJ2-1; the table assigns TRBD1, which was not confirmed against the DNA. TRBV1 is shown as a pseudogene. This CDR3 contains 15 residues. CDR3 coding DNA: TGCACCAGCAGTCGGACAGTTTGGGCGAACAATGAGCAGTTCTTC. It is translated as CTSSRTVWANNEQFF.

This clonotype showed up just a few times. V is TRBV7-9 and J is TRBJ1-1, with TRBD1 identical over 8 bases. Germline V gene lookup returns CDR1 SEHNR and CDR2 FQNEAQ (reference sequence). This CDR3 is 15 amino acids long. J lost 5 bases, V lost 1 base, and 6 bases had no gene match. In DNA, the CDR3 is TGTGCCAGCAGCTTAGGACAGGGGTCCCCAACTGAAGCTTTCTTT. It codes for CASSLGQGSPTEAFF.

The CDR3 here is CASSGGQGRSGANVLTF. The CDR3 nucleotides read TGTGCCAGCAGTGGGGGACAGGGTCGCTCTGGGGCCAACGTCCTGACTTTC. The J gene is TRBJ2-6, the V gene TRBV6-5, with 9 bases lining up with TRBD1. Germline-derived CDR1 and CDR2 are MNHEY and SVGAGI. The J segment lost 0 bases and the V segment lost 5 bases, leaving 5 bases of the junction unmatched. The CDR3 contains 17 residues.

V usage is TRBV6-2 or TRBV6-3 and J usage is TRBJ2-7, with 9 nucleotides matching TRBD1. This CDR3 has 18 amino acids. J lost 4 bases, V lost 8 bases, and 21 bases had no gene match. Germline CDR1 is MNHEY and CDR2 is SVGEGT. CDR3: CASRASRSTGTGRYEQYV. DNA for the CDR3: TGTGCCAGCCGAGCCTCTAGGAGTACGGGGACAGGGAGATACGAGCAGTACGTC.

This clonotype was detected many times. The chain is built from TRBV12-3 or TRBV12-4 and TRBJ2-3; D call uncertain. The CDR3 is 14 residues long. With 1 base removed from V and 8 bases from J, the gap between germline ends came to 13 bases. This CDR3 reads CASSLEGQLGTQYF. CDR3 coding DNA: TGTGCCAGCAGTTTAGAAGGGCAACTGGGTACGCAGTATTTT.

This clonotype was observed once. This chain uses TRBV24-1 with TRBJ2-5; D call uncertain. There are 14 residues in the CDR3. Germline V gene sequence: CDR1 KGHDR, CDR2 SFDVKD. V lost 2 bases, J lost 5 bases, and 11 bases lay in between. In DNA, the CDR3 is TGTGCCACCAGTGATTCTTCCAGGATCGAGACCCAGTACTTC. Protein product: CATSDSSRIETQYF.

The chain recombines TRBV5-5 with TRBJ1-2, with TRBD1 as a possible D gene (6 bases). This CDR3 has 17 amino acids. Germline V gene sequence: CDR1 SGHKS, CDR2 YYEKEE (reference sequence). Between the trimmed V and J ends, which lost 4 bases and 8 bases, there was a span of 27 bases. The CDR3 loop is CASSESPLRGRRGGYTF. As DNA, the CDR3 is TGTGCCAGCAGCGAGTCCCCCTTACGGGGGCGGAGGGGCGGCTACACCTTC.

A few counts support this clonotype. V is TRBV5-1 and J is TRBJ1-1; 8 bases fit TRBD1. The V segment lost 4 bases and the J segment 5 bases; nucleotides outside the gene matches: 10. Germline CDR1 and CDR2: SGHRS and YFSETQ. This CDR3 is 15 amino acids long. CDR3 DNA sequence: TGCGCCAGCAGCCCGGACAGGGTTGGTATAACTGAAGCTTTCTTT. It translates to CASSPDRVGITEAFF.

There are many counts of this clonotype. The V and J genes are TRBV7-2 and TRBJ2-1; 9 nucleotides align to TRBD1. This CDR3 contains 17 residues. With 3 bases clipped from V and 0 bases from J, the junction kept 6 bases outside the gene matches. The V gene's germline CDR1 is SGHTA and CDR2 FQGNSA. CDR3 sequence reads: CASSFRGTGSSYNEQFF. DNA of the CDR3: TGTGCCAGCAGCTTTAGAGGGACAGGGAGCTCCTACAATGAGCAGTTCTTC.

The rearrangement joins TRBV6-5 to TRBJ2-3, with D possibly called TRBD1 or TRBD2 (5 bases each). The CDR3 is 16 amino acids. V lost 6 bases and J lost 0, with 16 bases in between. Germline CDR1 MNHEY, CDR2 SVGAGI. CDR3: CASSPGAWHSTDTQYF. CDR3 in DNA: TGTGCCAGCAGCCCCGGGGCGTGGCATAGCACAGATACGCAGTATTTT.

In its sample, this clonotype was seen a few times. The chain recombines TRBV19 with TRBJ2-3; 8 nucleotides line up with TRBD2. Germline V gene sequence: CDR1 LNHDA, CDR2 SQIVND (reference sequence). V lost 9 bases to trimming and J lost 6 bases; unmatched junction nucleotides: 8. The CDR3 contains 13 residues. CDR3 sequence reads: CASRPGGRDTQYF. The CDR3 DNA reads as TGTGCCAGCCGCCCGGGGGGGCGGGATACGCAGTATTTT. The full variable domain, completed using reference TRBV19 and TRBJ2-3, is DGGITQSPKYLFRKEGQNVTLSCEQNLNHDAMYWYRQDPGQGLRLIYYSQIVNDFQKGDIAEGYSVSREKKESFPLTVTSAQKNPTAFYLCASRPGGRDTQYFGPGTRLTVL.

This chain uses TRBV20-1 with TRBJ1-1, with D unclear. Trimming removed 2 bases at V and 2 bases at J, with 9 bases between. Germline-derived CDR1 and CDR2 are DFQATT and SNEGSKA (reference sequence). CDR3 length equals 13 residues. DNA for the CDR3: TGCAGTGCTAGACCGATAACAAACACTGAAGCTTTCTTT. Its protein is CSARPITNTEAFF.

V gene TRBV12-3 or TRBV12-4 combines with J gene TRBJ2-7; 9 bases are shared with TRBD2. J gave up 5 bases and V 6 bases, and 11 bases lay outside the gene matches. This CDR3 is 15 amino acids long. CDR3 nucleotides: TGTGCCAGCAGCCACCCCGGGACTAGCAACCACGAGCAGTACTTC. It translates to CASSHPGTSNHEQYF.